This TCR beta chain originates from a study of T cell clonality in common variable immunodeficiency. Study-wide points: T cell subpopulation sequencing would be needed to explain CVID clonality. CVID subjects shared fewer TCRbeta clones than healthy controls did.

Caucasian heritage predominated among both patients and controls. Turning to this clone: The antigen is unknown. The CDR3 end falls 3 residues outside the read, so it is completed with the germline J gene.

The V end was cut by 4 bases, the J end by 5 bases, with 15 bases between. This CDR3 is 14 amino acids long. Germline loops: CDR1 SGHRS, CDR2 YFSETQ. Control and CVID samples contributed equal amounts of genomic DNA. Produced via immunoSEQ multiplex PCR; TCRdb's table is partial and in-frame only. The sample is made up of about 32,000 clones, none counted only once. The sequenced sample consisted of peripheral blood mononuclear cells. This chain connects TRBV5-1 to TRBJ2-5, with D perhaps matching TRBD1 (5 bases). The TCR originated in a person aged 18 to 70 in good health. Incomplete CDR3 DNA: TGCGCCAGCAGCCAAATTCAGGGCCCTGAGACC. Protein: CASSQIQGPET. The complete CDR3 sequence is CASSQIQGPETQYF.